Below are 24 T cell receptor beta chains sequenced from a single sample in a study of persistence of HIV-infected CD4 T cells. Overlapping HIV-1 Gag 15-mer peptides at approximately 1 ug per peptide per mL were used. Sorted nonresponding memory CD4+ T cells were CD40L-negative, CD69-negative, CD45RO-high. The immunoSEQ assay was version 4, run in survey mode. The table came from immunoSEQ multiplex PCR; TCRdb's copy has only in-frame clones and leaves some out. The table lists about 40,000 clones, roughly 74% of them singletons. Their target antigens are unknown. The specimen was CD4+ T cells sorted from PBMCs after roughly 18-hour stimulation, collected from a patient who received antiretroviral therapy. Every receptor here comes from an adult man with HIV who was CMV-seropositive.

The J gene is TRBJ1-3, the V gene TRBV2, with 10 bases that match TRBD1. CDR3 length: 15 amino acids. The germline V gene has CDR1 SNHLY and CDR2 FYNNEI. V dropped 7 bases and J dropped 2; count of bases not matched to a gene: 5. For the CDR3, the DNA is TGTGCCAGCAACAATGGACAGGGGGCTGGAAACACCATATATTTT. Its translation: CASNNGQGAGNTIYF.

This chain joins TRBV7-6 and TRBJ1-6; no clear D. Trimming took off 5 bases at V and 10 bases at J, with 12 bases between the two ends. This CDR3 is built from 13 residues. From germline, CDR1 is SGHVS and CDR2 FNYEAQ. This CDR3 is CASSPVPWSPLHF. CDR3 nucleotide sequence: TGTGCCAGCAGCCCCGTGCCGTGGTCACCCCTCCACTTT.

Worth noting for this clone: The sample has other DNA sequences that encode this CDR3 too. CDR3 nucleotide sequence: TGTGCCAGCAGCGTAGCCCCAGGCACAGATACGCAGTATTTT. Translation gives CASSVAPGTDTQYF. The V gene is TRBV9, the J gene TRBJ2-3; no firm D call. The V and J ends lost 0 bases and 1 base respectively, with 6 bases between them. This CDR3 region has 14 residues. Germline lookup yields CDR1 SGDLS and CDR2 YYNGEE.

The CDR3 loop reads CASRVGQGGYTF. CDR3 DNA sequence: TGTGCCAGCAGAGTCGGTCAGGGGGGCTACACCTTC. The chain recombines TRBV6-5 with TRBJ1-2; D is perhaps TRBD1 (6 bases). Germline V CDR1 and CDR2: MNHEY, SVGAGI. V was cut by 6 bases and J by 8 bases, with 13 bases left in between. The CDR3 has 12 amino acids.

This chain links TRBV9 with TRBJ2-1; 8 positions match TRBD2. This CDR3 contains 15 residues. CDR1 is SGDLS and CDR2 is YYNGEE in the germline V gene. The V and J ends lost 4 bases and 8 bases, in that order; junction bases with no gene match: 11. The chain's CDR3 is CASSTAGTRIDEQFF. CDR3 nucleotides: TGTGCCAGCAGCACAGCCGGGACTAGAATCGATGAGCAGTTCTTC.

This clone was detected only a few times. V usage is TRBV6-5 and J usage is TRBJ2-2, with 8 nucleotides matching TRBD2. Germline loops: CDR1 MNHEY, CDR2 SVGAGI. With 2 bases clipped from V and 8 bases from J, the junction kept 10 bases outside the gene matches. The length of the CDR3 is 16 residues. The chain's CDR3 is CASSYETGGLSGELFF. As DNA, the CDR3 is TGTGCCAGCAGTTACGAAACGGGAGGGTTGTCAGGGGAGCTGTTTTTT.

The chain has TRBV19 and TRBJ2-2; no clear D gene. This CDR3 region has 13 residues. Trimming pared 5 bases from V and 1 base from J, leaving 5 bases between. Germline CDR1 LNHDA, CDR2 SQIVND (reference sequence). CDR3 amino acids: CASSGRNTGELFF. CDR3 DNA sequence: TGTGCCAGTAGTGGACGGAACACCGGGGAGCTGTTTTTT.

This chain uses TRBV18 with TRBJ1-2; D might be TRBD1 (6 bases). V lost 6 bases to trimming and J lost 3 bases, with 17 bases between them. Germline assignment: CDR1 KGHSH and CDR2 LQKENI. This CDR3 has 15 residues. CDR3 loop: CASSVNLRGDYGYTF. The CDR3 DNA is TGTGCCAGCTCCGTCAACCTCAGGGGTGACTATGGCTACACCTTC.

The CDR3 coding sequence is TGTGCCATCAGTGGTGGCAGGGGGACCCGAAACTATGGCTACACCTTC. Its translation is CAISGGRGTRNYGYTF. The rearrangement links TRBV10-3 to TRBJ1-2, with TRBD1 matching over 7 bases. J was trimmed by 2 bases and V by 4 bases; bases with no gene match: 10. The CDR3 runs 16 residues. CDR1 ENHRY and CDR2 SYGVKD come from the germline V gene.

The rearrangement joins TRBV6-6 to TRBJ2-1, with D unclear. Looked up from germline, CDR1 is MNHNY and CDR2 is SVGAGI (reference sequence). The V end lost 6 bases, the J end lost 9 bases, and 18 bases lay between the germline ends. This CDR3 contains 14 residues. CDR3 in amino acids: CASRVTDKGTEQFF. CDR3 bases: TGTGCCAGCAGGGTCACAGACAAAGGTACTGAGCAGTTCTTC.

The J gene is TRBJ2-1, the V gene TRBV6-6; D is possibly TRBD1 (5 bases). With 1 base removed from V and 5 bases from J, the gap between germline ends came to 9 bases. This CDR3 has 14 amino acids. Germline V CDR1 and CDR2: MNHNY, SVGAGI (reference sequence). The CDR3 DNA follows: TGTGCCAGCAGTTACTACGACAGAGACAATGAGCAGTTCTTC. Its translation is CASSYYDRDNEQFF.

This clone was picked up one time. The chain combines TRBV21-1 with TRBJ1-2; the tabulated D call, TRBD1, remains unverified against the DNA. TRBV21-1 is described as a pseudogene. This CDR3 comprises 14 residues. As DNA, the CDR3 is TGTGCCAGCAGCAAAAACTCAGGGCACTATGGCTACACCTTC. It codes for CASSKNSGHYGYTF.

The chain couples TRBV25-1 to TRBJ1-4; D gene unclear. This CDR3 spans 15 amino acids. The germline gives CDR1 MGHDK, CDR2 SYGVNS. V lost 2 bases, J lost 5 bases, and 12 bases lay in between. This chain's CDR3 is CASSERLGGNEKLFF. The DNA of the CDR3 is TGTGCCAGCAGTGAACGGCTCGGAGGGAATGAAAAACTGTTTTTT.

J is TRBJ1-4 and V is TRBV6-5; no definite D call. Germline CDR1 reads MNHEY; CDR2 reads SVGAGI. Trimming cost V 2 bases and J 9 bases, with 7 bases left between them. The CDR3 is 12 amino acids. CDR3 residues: CASSYDRKKLFF. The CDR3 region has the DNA TGTGCCAGCAGTTACGATCGCAAAAAACTGTTTTTT.

CDR3 amino acids: CATRTGANVLTF. Written as DNA, the CDR3 is TGTGCCACCCGAACTGGGGCCAACGTCCTGACTTTC. The chain uses TRBV25-1 and TRBJ2-6; D is ambiguous. Germline loops: CDR1 MGHDK, CDR2 SYGVNS. V was clipped by 10 bases and J by 2 bases, with 6 bases between them. This CDR3 is built from 12 residues.

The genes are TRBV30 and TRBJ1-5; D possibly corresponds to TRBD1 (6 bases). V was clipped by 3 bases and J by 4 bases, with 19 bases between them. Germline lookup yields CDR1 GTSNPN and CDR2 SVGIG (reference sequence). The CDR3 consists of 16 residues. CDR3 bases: TGTGCCTGGAGGGCCCGGGACACCCTAAGGAATCAGCCCCAGCATTTT. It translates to CAWRARDTLRNQPQHF.

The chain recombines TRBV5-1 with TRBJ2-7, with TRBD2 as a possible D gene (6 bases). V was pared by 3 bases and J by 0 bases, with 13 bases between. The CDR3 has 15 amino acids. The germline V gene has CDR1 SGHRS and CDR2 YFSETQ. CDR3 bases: TGCGCCAGCAGCTCGGGGACTTTGATCTCCTACGAGCAGTACTTC. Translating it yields CASSSGTLISYEQYF.

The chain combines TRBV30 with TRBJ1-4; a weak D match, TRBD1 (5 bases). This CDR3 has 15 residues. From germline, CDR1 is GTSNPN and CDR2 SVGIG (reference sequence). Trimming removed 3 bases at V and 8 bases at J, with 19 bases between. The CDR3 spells CAWSGGGGFSEKLFF. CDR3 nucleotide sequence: TGTGCCTGGAGCGGGGGAGGAGGGTTTAGCGAAAAACTGTTTTTT.

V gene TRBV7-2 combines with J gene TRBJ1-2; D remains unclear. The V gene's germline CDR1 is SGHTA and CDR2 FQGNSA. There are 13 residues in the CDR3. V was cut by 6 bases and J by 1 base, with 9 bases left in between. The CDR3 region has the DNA TGTGCCAGCAGTCTGACCGTTAACTATGGCTACACCTTC. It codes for CASSLTVNYGYTF.

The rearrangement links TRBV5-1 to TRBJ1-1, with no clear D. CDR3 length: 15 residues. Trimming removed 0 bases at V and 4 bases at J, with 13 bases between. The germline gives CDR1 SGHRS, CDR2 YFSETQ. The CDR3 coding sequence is TGCGCCAGCAGCTTGGCGGAGGGATGGGGCACTGAAGCTTTCTTT. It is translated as CASSLAEGWGTEAFF. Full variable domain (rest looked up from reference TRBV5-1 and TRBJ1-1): KAGVTQTPRYLIKTRGQQVTLSCSPISGHRSVSWYQQTPGQGLQFLFEYFSETQRNKGNFPGRFSGRQFSNSRSEMNVSTLELGDSALYLCASSLAEGWGTEAFFGQGTRLTVV.

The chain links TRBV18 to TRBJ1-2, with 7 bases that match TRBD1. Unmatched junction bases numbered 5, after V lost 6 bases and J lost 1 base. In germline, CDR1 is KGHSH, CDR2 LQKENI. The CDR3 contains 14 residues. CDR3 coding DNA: TGTGCCAGCTCGCTGGGACAGTTTAACTATGGCTACACCTTC. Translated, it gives CASSLGQFNYGYTF. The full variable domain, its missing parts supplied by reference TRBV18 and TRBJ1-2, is NAGVMQNPRHLVRRRGQEARLRCSPMKGHSHVYWYRQLPEEGLKFMVYLQKENIIDESGMPKERFSAEFPKEGPSILRIQQVVRGDSAAYFCASSLGQFNYGYTFGSGTRLTVV.

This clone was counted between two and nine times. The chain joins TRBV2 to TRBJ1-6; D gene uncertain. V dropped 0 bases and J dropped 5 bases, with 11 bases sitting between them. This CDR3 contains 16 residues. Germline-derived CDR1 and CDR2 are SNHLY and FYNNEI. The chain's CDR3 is CASSEAGNRNNSPLHF. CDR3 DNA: TGTGCCAGCAGTGAAGCGGGGAATAGGAATAATTCACCCCTCCACTTT. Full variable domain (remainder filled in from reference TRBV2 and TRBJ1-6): EPEVTQTPSHQVTQMGQEVILRCVPISNHLYFYWYRQILGQKVEFLVSFYNNEISEKSEIFDDQFSVERPDGSNFTLKIRSTKLEDSAMYFCASSEAGNRNNSPLHFGNGTRLTVT.

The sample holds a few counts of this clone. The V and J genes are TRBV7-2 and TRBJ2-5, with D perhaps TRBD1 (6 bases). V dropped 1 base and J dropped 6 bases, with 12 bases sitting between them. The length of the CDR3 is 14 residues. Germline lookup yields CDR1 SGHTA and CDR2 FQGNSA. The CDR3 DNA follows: TGTGCCAGCAGCTTAGAAGGGGGTCGAAAGACCCAGTACTTC. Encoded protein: CASSLEGGRKTQYF.

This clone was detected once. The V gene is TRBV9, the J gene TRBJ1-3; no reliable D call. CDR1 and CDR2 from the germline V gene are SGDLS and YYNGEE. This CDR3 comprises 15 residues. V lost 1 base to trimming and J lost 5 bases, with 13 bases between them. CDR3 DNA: TGTGCCAGCAGCGTAACTACGAAAGCGAGAAACACCATATATTTT. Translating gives CASSVTTKARNTIYF.